The 7 T cell receptor beta chains in this list originate from one sample, sequenced in a study of T cell responses to AZD1222 COVID-19 vaccine. Repertoires were generated with immunoSEQ multiplex PCR, while TCRdb's copy carries only in-frame clones and drops some. This sample has 110,000 or so clones, with around 89% found just once. The sequenced sample was peripheral blood, obtained on day 0 of AZD1222 vaccination. These receptors were collected from an adult in good health.

V gene TRBV11-2 combines with J gene TRBJ2-3, with 8 positions matching TRBD1. The CDR3 is 15 amino acids. V gave up 5 bases and J gave up 6 bases; unmatched junction bases: 10. The V gene's germline CDR1 is SGHAT and CDR2 FQNNGV. CDR3 nucleotides: TGTGCCAGCAGCCGACAGGGGCCGACGTTGGATACGCAGTATTTT. Encoded protein: CASSRQGPTLDTQYF.

This clone has just a few counts. The chain is built from TRBV5-8 and TRBJ1-2, with 7 bases identical to TRBD1. The CDR3 is 15 amino acids. Germline V gene data show CDR1 as SGHTS and CDR2 as YDEGEE. Germline trimming cut 5 bases from V and 4 bases from J; bases unmatched to any gene: 11. CDR3 nucleotide sequence: TGTGCCAGCAGAGACATGAGGGGGCTGGCCTATGGCTACACCTTC. Its protein is CASRDMRGLAYGYTF.

This chain links TRBV20-1 with TRBJ2-7; 11 bases agree with TRBD1. Per germline, CDR1 DFQATT and CDR2 SNEGSKA (reference sequence). The V gene end was trimmed by 3 bases and the J gene end by 7 bases; junction bases not matched to a gene: 11. The CDR3 runs 15 residues. CDR3 in DNA: TGCAGTGCTAGTAACCTCGGACAGGGGGCGAGAGAGCAGTACTTC. Translating it yields CSASNLGQGAREQYF.

J is TRBJ1-2 and V is TRBV6-5; maybe TRBD1 (5 bases). The CDR3 sequence is 15 residues long. Germline values: CDR1 MNHEY, CDR2 SVGAGI. Trimming cost V 0 bases and J 4 bases, with 12 bases left between them. CDR3 bases: TGTGCCAGCAGTTACTCCCAGGGTGGCGCCTATGGCTACACCTTC. It encodes CASSYSQGGAYGYTF.

This clone was seen just once. This chain's CDR3 is CASSLQETQYF. The CDR3 nucleotides are TGTGCCAGCAGCCTGCAAGAGACCCAGTACTTC. The V gene is TRBV2, the J gene TRBJ2-5; no definite D call. The germline V gene has CDR1 SNHLY and CDR2 FYNNEI. The V and J ends lost 6 bases and 2 bases respectively, with 4 bases between them. The CDR3 has 11 residues.

The chain links TRBV6-5 to TRBJ1-5; D gene unclear. The CDR3 is 13 amino acids. CDR1 and CDR2 (germline): MNHEY, SVGAGI. The V and J ends lost 5 bases and 9 bases respectively, with 14 bases between them. The chain's CDR3 is CASSPQTAGPQHF. The CDR3 region has the DNA TGTGCCAGCAGTCCCCAAACAGCTGGGCCCCAGCATTTT.

The V and J genes are TRBV4-3 and TRBJ2-7; a possible D gene is TRBD1 (5 bases). The V end was cut by 3 bases, the J end by 1 base, with 10 bases between. Germline V CDR1 and CDR2: LGHNA, YSLEER. This CDR3 has 14 residues. The CDR3 loop is CASSQTTVSYEQYF. The CDR3 DNA reads as TGCGCCAGCAGCCAGACGACAGTTTCCTACGAGCAGTACTTC.